Presented here are 5 T cell receptor beta chains from one specimen sequenced in a study of a mutant IDH1 vaccine in newly diagnosed glioma. TCRdb's table, derived via immunoSEQ multiplex PCR, lists solely in-frame clones and lacks some. The table includes about 75,000 clones, roughly nine tenths detected once. Their antigen targets remain unknown. Time point of the sample: week 5, during vaccination. With topical imiquimod, each dose of the vaccine consisted of 300 ug of mutant IDH1 20-mer peptide. The starting material was PBMCs, obtained from a glioma patient whose treatment included an IDH1 peptide vaccine. These receptors were collected from a woman between 45 and 60 years old with glioma.

V is TRBV11-2 and J is TRBJ1-1; D gene uncertain. The CDR3 is 17 residues long. The germline CDR1 and CDR2 sequences are SGHAT and FQNNGV. The V end was cut by 1 base, the J end by 1 base, with 16 bases between. DNA of the CDR3: TGTGCCAGCAGCTTAGTCGGTTCGGGCATCAGGAACACTGAAGCTTTCTTT. It encodes CASSLVGSGIRNTEAFF.

The chain recombines TRBV27 with TRBJ1-2, with TRBD1 as a possible D gene (6 bases). Trimming pared 2 bases from V and 8 bases from J, leaving 15 bases between. This CDR3 has 14 residues. Germline-derived CDR1 and CDR2 are MNHEY and SMNVEV (reference sequence). CDR3 nucleotides: TGTGCCAGCAGTTTAGGGGGGGCGGGAAGGGGCTACACCTTC. Amino acids: CASSLGGAGRGYTF.

The chain links TRBV27 to TRBJ2-7, with 9 bases aligning to TRBD2. Germline V gene lookup returns CDR1 MNHEY and CDR2 SMNVEV (reference sequence). The trim removed 5 bases at V and 0 bases at J, leaving 5 bases unmatched. The CDR3 covers 15 residues. CDR3 loop: CASSATSGPSYEQYF. The CDR3 nucleotides are TGTGCCAGCAGTGCCACTAGCGGGCCCTCCTACGAGCAGTACTTC.

The chain recombines TRBV7-9 with TRBJ2-3; 7 nucleotides match TRBD2. Germline V gene sequence: CDR1 SEHNR, CDR2 FQNEAQ (reference sequence). V shed 1 base, J shed 3 bases, and the junction held 13 bases outside the gene matches. This CDR3 is 18 amino acids long. This chain's CDR3 is CASSLVLALFNMTDTQYF. CDR3 in DNA: TGTGCCAGCAGCTTAGTACTAGCGCTATTTAACATGACAGATACGCAGTATTTT.

This chain links TRBV6-6 with TRBJ1-5, with 7 positions matching TRBD1. Unmatched junction bases numbered 9, after V lost 6 bases and J lost 7 bases. Germline V gene data show CDR1 as MNHNY and CDR2 as SVGAGI (reference sequence). The CDR3 runs 14 residues. The CDR3 here is CASRQPGGGQPQHF. DNA for the CDR3: TGTGCCAGCAGACAACCAGGGGGTGGGCAGCCCCAGCATTTT.